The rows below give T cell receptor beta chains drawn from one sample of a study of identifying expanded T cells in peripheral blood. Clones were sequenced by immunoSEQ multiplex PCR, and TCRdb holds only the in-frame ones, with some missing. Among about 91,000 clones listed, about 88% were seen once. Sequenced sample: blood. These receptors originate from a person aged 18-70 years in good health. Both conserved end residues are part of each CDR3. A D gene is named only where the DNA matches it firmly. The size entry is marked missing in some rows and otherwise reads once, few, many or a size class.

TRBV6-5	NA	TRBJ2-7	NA	TGTGCCAGCAGTTACAGGTGCTCCAACGAGCAGTACTTC	CASSYRCSNEQYF
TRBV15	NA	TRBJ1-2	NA	TGTGCCACCAGCAGAGATCAGGGCCGCTATGGCTACACCTTC	CATSRDQGRYGYTF
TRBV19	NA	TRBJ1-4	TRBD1	TGTGCCAGTAGTCTGGCAGGGGGCGCGGAAAAACTGTTTTTT	CASSLAGGAEKLFF
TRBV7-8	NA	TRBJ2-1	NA	TGTGCCAGCAGCCTGGGGGGAGGGGGCAGTCGCAATGAGCAGTTCTTC	CASSLGGGGSRNEQFF
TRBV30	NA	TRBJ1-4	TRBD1	TGTGCCTGGAGTGGACAGGGGGGAAAACTGTTTTTT	CAWSGQGGKLFF
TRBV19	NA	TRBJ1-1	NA	TGTGCCAGTAGTTATCAGGTTACCAACACTGAAGCTTTCTTT	CASSYQVTNTEAFF
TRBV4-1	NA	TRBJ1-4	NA	TGCGCCAGCAGCCTATACCCTCCGGAAACTAATGAAAAACTGTTTTTT	CASSLYPPETNEKLFF
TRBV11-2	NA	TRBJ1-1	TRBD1	TGTGCCAGCAGCTCCGGGACAGGGTCGGACACTGAAGCTTTCTTT	CASSSGTGSDTEAFF
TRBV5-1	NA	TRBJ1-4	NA	TGCGCCAGCAGCTTGGGGGACGGATATAATGAAAAACTGTTTTTT	CASSLGDGYNEKLFF
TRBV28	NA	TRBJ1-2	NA	TGTGCCAGCAGTTTCGGGAACTATGGCTACACCTTC	CASSFGNYGYTF
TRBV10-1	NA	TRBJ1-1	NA	TGCGCCAGCAGTGAGTCGTATTCGGCTGAAGCTTTCTTT	CASSESYSAEAFF
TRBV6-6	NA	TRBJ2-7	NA	TGTGCCAGCAGTTTGGGGGGCGGCCTCTCCGAGCAGTACTTC	CASSLGGGLSEQYF
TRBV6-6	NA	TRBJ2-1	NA	TGTGCCAGCAGTTTCTCGGGGGCCAGCCACAATGAGCAGTTCTTC	CASSFSGASHNEQFF
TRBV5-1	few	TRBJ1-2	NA	TGCGCCAGCAGCTTGGACAACGAGGGCTACACCTTC	CASSLDNEGYTF
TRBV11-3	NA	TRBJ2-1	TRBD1	TGTGCCAGCAGTCAAAGACAGGGGAGAGGGAATGAGCAGTTCTTC	CASSQRQGRGNEQFF
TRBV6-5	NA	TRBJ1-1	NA	TGTGCCAGCAGCCGAGACACCGTGAACACTGAAGCTTTCTTT	CASSRDTVNTEAFF
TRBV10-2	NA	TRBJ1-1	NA	TGCGCCAGCGCGTTTTCGGAGAACACTGAAGCTTTCTTT	CASAFSENTEAFF
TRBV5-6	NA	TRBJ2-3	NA	TGTGCCAGCAGCTTTTGGAGACCACCAAGCACAGATACGCAGTATTTT	CASSFWRPPSTDTQYF
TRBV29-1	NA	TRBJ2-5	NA	TGCAGCGTTGGCCAAAAGCTCGAGACCCAGTACTTC	CSVGQKLETQYF
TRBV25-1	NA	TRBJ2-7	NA	TGTGCCAGCAGTGAATCCCCTCGACCCTACGAGCAGTACTTC	CASSESPRPYEQYF
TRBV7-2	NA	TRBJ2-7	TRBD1	TGTGCCAGCAGCTTATTTTACAGGGGGCGTGAGCAGTACTTC	CASSLFYRGREQYF
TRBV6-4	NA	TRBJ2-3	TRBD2	TGTGCCAGCAGTGACGGTGGCGGGGGGGCCGATACGCAGTATTTT	CASSDGGGGADTQYF
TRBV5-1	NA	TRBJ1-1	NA	TGCGCCAGCAGCTCCACCCTACAGGGAGGATTTACTGAAGCTTTCTTT	CASSSTLQGGFTEAFF
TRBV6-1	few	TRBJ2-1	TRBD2	TGTGCCAGCAGTGTCGGCGGGGGGACCTACAATGAGCAGTTCTTC	CASSVGGGTYNEQFF
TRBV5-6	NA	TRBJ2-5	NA	TGTGCCAGCAGCCGTACCGCCGCTCGAGAGACCCAGTACTTC	CASSRTAARETQYF
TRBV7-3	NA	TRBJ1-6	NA	TGTGCCAGCAGCTTAACAGGGAACCTCGCTTCACCCCTCCACTTT	CASSLTGNLASPLHF
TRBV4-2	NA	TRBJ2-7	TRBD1	TGTGCCAGCAGCTTTCAGGGGGCGGACGAGCAGTACTTC	CASSFQGADEQYF
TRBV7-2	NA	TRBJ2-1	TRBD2	TGTGCCAGCAGCGGAGCCGGGACTAGGTCCTACAATGAGCAGTTCTTC	CASSGAGTRSYNEQFF
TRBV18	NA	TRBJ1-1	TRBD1	TGTGCCAGCTCAAATACACAGGGGGCAGGGACTGAAGCTTTCTTT	CASSNTQGAGTEAFF
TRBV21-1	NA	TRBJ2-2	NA	TGTGCCAGCACTCCAGACAGAACCGGGGAGCTGTTTTTT	CASTPDRTGELFF
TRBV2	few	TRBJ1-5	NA	TGTGCCAGCATGGCGGGACTTAGCAATCAGCCCCAGCATTTT	CASMAGLSNQPQHF
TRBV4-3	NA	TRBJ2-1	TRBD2	TGCGCCAGCAGCCAGGGACTAGCGGGAGAACATGAGCAGTTCTTC	CASSQGLAGEHEQFF
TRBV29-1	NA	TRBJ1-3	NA	TGCAGCGCTTGGGACTCTGGAAACACCATATATTTT	CSAWDSGNTIYF
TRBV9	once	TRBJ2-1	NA	TGTGCCAGCAGCCTTTCCCAGGGGTCCAATGAGCAGTTCTTC	CASSLSQGSNEQFF
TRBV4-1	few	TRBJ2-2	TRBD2	TGCGCCAGCAGCCAAAATTTATTCGGACTAGCGGGAACTATCGGGGAGCTGTTTTTT	CASSQNLFGLAGTIGELFF
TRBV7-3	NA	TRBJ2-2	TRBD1	TGTGCCAGCAGCGCAGGGGGCGACGCCGGGGAGCTGTTTTTT	CASSAGGDAGELFF
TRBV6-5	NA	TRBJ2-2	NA	TGTGCCAGCAGTGTCCTAGGGGTGGACGGGGAGCTGTTTTTT	CASSVLGVDGELFF
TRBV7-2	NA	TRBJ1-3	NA	TGTGCCAGCAGCTCCCGGATCGGAAACACCATATATTTT	CASSSRIGNTIYF
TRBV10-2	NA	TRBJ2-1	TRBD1	TGCGCCAGCAGTCCACCAGGACAGGGATACAATGAGCAGTTCTTC	CASSPPGQGYNEQFF
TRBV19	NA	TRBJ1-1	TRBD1	TGTGCCAGTAGTCCTTGGGGGCTCGACAGGGGGCCCTTGAACACTGAAGCTTTCTTT	CASSPWGLDRGPLNTEAFF
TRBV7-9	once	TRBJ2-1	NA	TGTGCCAGCAGCTCGCGGGATCCCGGATGGGAGCAGTTCTTC	CASSSRDPGWEQFF
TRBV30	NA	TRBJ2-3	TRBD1	TGTGCCTGGAGTAAGACAGGGTTTACAGATACGCAGTATTTT	CAWSKTGFTDTQYF
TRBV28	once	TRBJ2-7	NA	TGTGCCAGCATCCCGGATAGGTTTCGACTTTACGAGCAGTACTTC	CASIPDRFRLYEQYF
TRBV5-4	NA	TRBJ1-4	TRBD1	TGTGCCAGCAGCGCGGGCCGGGACAGGGGTGGTGAAAAACTGTTTTTT	CASSAGRDRGGEKLFF
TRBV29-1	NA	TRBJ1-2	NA	TGCAGCGTTGACACAGTACGGGGCTACACCTTC	CSVDTVRGYTF
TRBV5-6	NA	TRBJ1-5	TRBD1	TGTGCCAGCAGCCTTGGGACAGGGAGTCAGCCCCAGCATTTT	CASSLGTGSQPQHF
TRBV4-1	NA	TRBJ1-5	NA	TGCGCCAGCAGCCAGCAGGGAGGGGGGCTTCAGCAGCCCCAGCATTTT	CASSQQGGGLQQPQHF
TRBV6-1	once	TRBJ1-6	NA	TGTGCCAGTGTCCGAGATAGGCTCAATTCACCCCTCCACTTT	CASVRDRLNSPLHF
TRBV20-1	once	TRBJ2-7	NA	TGCAGTGCGGGTGACGAGCAGTACTTC	CSAGDEQYF
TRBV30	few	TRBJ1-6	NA	TGTGCCTGGAGTGTACGGGTGGGTTCACCCCTCCACTTT	CAWSVRVGSPLHF
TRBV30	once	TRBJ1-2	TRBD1	TGTGCCTACCGGGACAGCAATAACTATGGCTACACCTTC	CAYRDSNNYGYTF
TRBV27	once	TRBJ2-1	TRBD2	TGTGCCAGCAGTGGGACCCCGCTTTTTCCTAGCGGGAGGCCACCCCGGTGGAATGAGCAGTTCTTC	CASSGTPLFPSGRPPRWNEQFF